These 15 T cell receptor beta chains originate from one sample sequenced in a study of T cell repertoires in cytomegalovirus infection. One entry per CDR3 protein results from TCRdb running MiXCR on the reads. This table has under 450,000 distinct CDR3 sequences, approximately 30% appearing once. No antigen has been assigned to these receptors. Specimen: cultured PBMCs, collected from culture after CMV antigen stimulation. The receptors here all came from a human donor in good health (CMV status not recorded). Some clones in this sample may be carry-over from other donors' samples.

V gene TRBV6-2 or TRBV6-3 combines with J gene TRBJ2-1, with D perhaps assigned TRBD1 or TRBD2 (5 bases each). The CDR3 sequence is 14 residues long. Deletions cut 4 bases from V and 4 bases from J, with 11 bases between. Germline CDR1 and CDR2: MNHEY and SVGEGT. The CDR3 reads CASSWDVTYNEQFF. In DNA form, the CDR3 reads TGTGCCAGCAGTTGGGACGTTACATACAATGAGCAGTTCTTC.

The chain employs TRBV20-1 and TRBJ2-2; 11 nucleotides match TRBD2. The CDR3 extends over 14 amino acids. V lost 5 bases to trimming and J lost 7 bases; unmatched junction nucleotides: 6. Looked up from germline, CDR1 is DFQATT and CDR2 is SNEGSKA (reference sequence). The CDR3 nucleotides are TGCAGTGCTTTAGCGGGAGGGTATATCGGGGAGCTGTTTTTT. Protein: CSALAGGYIGELFF.

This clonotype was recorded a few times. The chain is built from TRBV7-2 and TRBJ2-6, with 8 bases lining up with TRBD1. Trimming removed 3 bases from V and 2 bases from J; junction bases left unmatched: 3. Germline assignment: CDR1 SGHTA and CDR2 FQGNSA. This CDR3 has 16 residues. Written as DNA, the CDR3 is TGTGCCAGCAGCTTCAGACAGGGGACTGGGGCCAACGTCCTGACTTTC. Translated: CASSFRQGTGANVLTF.

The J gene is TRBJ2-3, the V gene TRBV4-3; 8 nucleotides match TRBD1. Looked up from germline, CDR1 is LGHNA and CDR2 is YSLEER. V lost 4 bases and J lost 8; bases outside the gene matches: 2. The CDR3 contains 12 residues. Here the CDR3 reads CASSRTGGTQYF. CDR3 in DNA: TGCGCCAGCAGCCGAACAGGGGGTACGCAGTATTTT.

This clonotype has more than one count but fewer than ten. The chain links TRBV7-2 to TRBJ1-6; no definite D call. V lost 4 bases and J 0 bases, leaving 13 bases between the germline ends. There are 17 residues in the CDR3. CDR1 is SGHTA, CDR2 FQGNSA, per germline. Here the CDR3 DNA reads TGTGCCAGCAGCTCACAACCGGGAAGCTCCTATAATTCACCCCTCCACTTT. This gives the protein CASSSQPGSSYNSPLHF.

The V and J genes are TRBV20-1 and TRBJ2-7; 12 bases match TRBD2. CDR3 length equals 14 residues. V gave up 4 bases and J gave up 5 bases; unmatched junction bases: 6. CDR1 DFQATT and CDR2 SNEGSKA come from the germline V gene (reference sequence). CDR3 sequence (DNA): TGCAGTGCTATGACTAGCGGGAGAACGGACGAGCAGTACTTC. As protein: CSAMTSGRTDEQYF.

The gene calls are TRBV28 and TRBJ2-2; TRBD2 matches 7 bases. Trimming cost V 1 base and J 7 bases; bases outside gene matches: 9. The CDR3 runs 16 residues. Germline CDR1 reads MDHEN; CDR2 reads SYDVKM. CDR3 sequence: CASSLFGGGPIGELFF. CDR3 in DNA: TGTGCCAGCAGTTTATTCGGGGGAGGGCCCATCGGGGAGCTGTTTTTT.

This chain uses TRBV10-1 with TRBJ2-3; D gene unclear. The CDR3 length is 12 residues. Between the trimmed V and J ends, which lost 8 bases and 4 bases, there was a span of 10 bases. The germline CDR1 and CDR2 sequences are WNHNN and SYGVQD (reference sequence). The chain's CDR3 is CASDITSDTQYF. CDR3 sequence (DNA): TGCGCCAGCGACATAACCTCAGATACGCAGTATTTT.

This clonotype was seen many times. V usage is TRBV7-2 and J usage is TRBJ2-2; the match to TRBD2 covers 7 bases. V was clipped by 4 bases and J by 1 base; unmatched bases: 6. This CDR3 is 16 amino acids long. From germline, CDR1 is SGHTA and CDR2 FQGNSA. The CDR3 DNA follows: TGTGCCAGCAGCTCCCGGTCGGGGGGGAACACCGGGGAGCTGTTTTTT. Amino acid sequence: CASSSRSGGNTGELFF.

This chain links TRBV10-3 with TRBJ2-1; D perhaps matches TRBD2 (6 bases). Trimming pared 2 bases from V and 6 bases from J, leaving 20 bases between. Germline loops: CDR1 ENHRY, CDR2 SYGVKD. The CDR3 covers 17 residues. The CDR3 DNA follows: TGTGCCATCAGTGAGCCGACTAGTATTCGCTCGGCCAATGAGCAGTTCTTC. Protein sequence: CAISEPTSIRSANEQFF.

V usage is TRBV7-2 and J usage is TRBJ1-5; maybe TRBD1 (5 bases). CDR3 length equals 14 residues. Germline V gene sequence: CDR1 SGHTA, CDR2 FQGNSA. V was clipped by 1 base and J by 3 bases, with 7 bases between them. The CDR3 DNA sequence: TGTGCCAGCAGCTTAGGGGGGATCAATCAGCCCCAGCATTTT. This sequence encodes CASSLGGINQPQHF. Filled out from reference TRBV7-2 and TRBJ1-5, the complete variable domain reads GAGVSQSPSNKVTEKGKDVELRCDPISGHTALYWYRQSLGQGLEFLIYFQGNSAPDKSGLPSDRFSAERTGGSVSTLTIQRTQQEDSAVYLCASSLGGINQPQHFGDGTRLSIL.

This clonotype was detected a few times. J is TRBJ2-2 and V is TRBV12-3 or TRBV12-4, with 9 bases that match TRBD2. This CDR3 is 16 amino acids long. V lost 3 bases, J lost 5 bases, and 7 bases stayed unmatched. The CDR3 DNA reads TGTGCCAGCAGTTTCGCGGGAGGGCCAGATACCGGGGAGCTGTTTTTT. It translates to CASSFAGGPDTGELFF.

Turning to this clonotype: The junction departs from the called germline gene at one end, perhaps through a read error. CDR3 region: CACSPPGTDTQYF. As DNA, the CDR3 is TGTGCCTGCAGCCCGCCCGGGACAGATACGCAGTATTTT. The chain uses TRBV7-2 and TRBJ2-3, with D unclear. This CDR3 has 13 residues. The germline V gene encodes CDR1 SGHTA and CDR2 FQGNSA.

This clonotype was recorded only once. CDR3 loop: CASSHTKGSLTEAFF. The CDR3 nucleotides are TGTGCCAGCAGCCACACTAAGGGGAGTCTTACTGAAGCTTTCTTT. The chain uses TRBV7-8 and TRBJ1-1; weak D call: TRBD1 (5 bases). V was trimmed by 5 bases and J by 5 bases, leaving 18 bases between them. The CDR3 runs 15 residues. The germline gives CDR1 SGHVS, CDR2 FQNEAQ.

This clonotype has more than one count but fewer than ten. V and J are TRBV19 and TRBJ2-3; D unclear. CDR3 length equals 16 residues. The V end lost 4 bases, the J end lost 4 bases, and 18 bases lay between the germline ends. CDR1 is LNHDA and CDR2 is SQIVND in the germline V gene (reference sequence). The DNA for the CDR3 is TGTGCCAGTAGTAGACGTGACATCTCTAAATCAGATACGCAGTATTTT. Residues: CASSRRDISKSDTQYF.